The present T cell receptor (beta chain) was sequenced within a study of cytomegalovirus exposure and HLA in healthy donors. Study observations and caveats: Most likely, a cluster of highly shared sequence variants arose as a sequencing artifact. Altogether, 150 to 200 TCR beta chains were recorded as cytomegalovirus-associated. TCR beta V- and J-gene trimming was later associated with a missense DCLRE1C variant. Immune exposure information comprised only CMV serostatus.

Use of 60 Vbeta and 13 Jbeta primers characterized the PCR. The data were produced by immunoSEQ multiplex PCR, yet TCRdb's version contains in-frame clones alone and is incomplete. The sample shows about 140,000 clones, 73% of them seen only once. V lost 8 bases and J 0 bases, leaving 8 bases between the germline ends. Germline V CDR1 and CDR2: MNHEY, SVGAGI. The CDR3 consists of 13 residues. A note on this clone: Its antigen is currently unknown.

The sample consisted of PBMCs. The chain recombines TRBV6-5 with TRBJ1-5, with D perhaps matching TRBD1 (5 bases). This sequence was found in a woman between 40 and 55 years old in good health and CMV-seronegative. CDR3 DNA: TGTGCCAGCGGGGCTTATAGCAATCAGCCCCAGCATTTT. Translation: CASGAYSNQPQHF.